This T cell receptor beta chain was sequenced during a study of T cells in Graves' hyperthyroidism and ophthalmopathy. The overall study: Specimen type is peripheral blood, collected at initial diagnosis prior to any treatment.

Study-level points and caveats: Peripheral blood also featured most of the thyroid clonotypes expanded above 0.001.

The V and J ends lost 3 bases and 1 base, in that order; junction bases with no gene match: 10. The CDR3 is 18 amino acids. Germline CDR1 and CDR2: SGHRS and YFSETQ. Only one count was recorded for this clonotype. What it recognizes is unknown. Template material for amplifying TCR beta CDR3 regions consisted of RNA transcripts. Using the HTBI primer set, a first-round RT-PCR was run on the TCR CDR3. One entry per CDR3 protein results from TCRdb running MiXCR on the multiplex PCR reads. The sample contains about 500,000 distinct CDR3 sequences, roughly a sixth of which appear only once. The chain joins TRBV5-1 to TRBJ2-3, with TRBD2 identical over 11 bases. Sequencing was performed on blood. The receptor was isolated from a woman between 18 and 30 years old with Graves' hyperthyroidism. CDR3 coding DNA: TGCGCCAGCAGCTCCACCCGTCTACTAGCGGGGGGCACAGATACGCAGTATTTT. Translation gives CASSSTRLLAGGTDTQYF.